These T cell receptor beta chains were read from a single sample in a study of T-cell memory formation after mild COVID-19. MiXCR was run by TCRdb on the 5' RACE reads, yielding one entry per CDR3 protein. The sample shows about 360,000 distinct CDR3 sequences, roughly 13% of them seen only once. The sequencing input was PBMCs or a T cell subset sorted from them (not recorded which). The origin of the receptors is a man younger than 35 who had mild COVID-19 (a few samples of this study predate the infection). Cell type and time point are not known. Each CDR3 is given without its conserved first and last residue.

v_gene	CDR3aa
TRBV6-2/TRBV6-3	ASRGTGENYGYT
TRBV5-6	ASSLRDRGRGEQF
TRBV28	ASSQAQSSIQY
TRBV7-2	ASSRQGNTEAF
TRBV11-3	ASSSGGPRTDTQY
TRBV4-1	ASSQDGDIEQF
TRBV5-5	ASSSFYEQY
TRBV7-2	ASSWNRVLDYGYT
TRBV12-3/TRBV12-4	ASSLSPGGLDEQY
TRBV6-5	ASSYSTQGRSPLH
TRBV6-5	ATGMSSGANVLT
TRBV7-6	ASSAYLDTQY
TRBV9	ASSVDSQGEAF
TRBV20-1	SAPNQFLRDPSSYNSPLH
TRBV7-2	ASSTRTGAQY
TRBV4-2	ASSQARDVKGYT
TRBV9	ASSISRGETTDTQY
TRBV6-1	ASSTRVQETQY
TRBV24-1	ATSDRPRGEQF
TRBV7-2	ASGQGVNTEAF
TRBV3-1	ASSQDDGRETQY
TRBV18	ASSPPDRGAYNEQF
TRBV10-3	AISESGQGQPQH
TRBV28	ASRQGGPNTEAF
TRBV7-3	ASSFGLGNAEAF
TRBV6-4	ASSDPQGRGETQY
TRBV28	ASNPKADTQY
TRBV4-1	ASSQEFAGGQETQY
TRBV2	ASSVWDRNSQY
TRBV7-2	ASSLVVGWGETQY
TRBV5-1	ASSTGGTGPQVTLH
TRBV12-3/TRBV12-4	ASSSSEGYSPLH
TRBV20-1	SATENQPQH
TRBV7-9	ASSWTGTGVAKLF
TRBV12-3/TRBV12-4	ASSYFTGLPEHNEQF
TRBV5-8	ASSFGTSAETQY
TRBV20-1	SAPDRYGYT
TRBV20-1	SARDPGTGNNEHF
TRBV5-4	ASSLFQAGELF